The 6 T cell receptor beta chains presented below share a single source sample, sequenced in a study of regulatory T cells in long-lasting Graves disease (dated by TCRdb to the early 2020s). According to the study, the label for this sample's time point signals: newly diagnosed GD, antithyroid drugs for less than 3 months. RNA was extracted from PBMCs in TRIzol for both TCR sequencing and RNA sequencing. Library preparation used multiplex PCR. The instrument was an Illumina HiSeq 4000. To build TCR beta libraries, CDR3 regions were amplified by Arm-PCR using iRepertoire HTBI primers. In-frame beta chains were kept once TCRdb had trimmed the public reads at Q25 with fastp and called clones with MiXCR. Each entry merges the rows of one CDR3 protein and shows their most common DNA and genes. In all, the sample holds roughly 420,000 distinct CDR3 sequences, and 12% to 15% of those were seen once. The ten largest clones capture roughly 15% of the sample.

The same sample was also used in a study of T cells in Graves' hyperthyroidism and ophthalmopathy.

The source was peripheral blood mononuclear cells (PBMCs), collected at new diagnosis, from a patient treated with antithyroid drugs. The receptors come from a woman in her 50s with Graves disease. Donor details come from another sample of the same person, matched by shared clones.

This clonotype appeared many times. Here the CDR3 reads CASSRTSEKKYF. In nucleotides, the CDR3 is TGTGCCAGCAGCCGGACTAGCGAGAAAAAGTATTTT. V gene TRBV12-3 or TRBV12-4 combines with J gene TRBJ2-3, with 9 bases fitting TRBD2. The CDR3 spans 12 residues. The V segment lost 6 bases and the J segment 13 bases; nucleotides outside the gene matches: 8.

The rearrangement uses TRBV7-6 and TRBJ2-7; D possibly corresponds to TRBD2 (5 bases). CDR3 size: 15 residues. V lost 3 bases, J lost 5 bases, and 17 bases lay in between. Germline CDR1 and CDR2: SGHVS and FNYEAQ. In DNA, the CDR3 is TGTGCCAGCAGCTTCTCGGGCGGGCCCGGCGACGAGCAGTACTTC. Amino acids: CASSFSGGPGDEQYF. Full variable domain (remainder filled in from reference TRBV7-6 and TRBJ2-7): GAGVSQSPRYKVTKRGQDVALRCDPISGHVSLYWYRQALGQGPEFLTYFNYEAQQDKSGLPNDRFSAERPEGSISTLTIQRTEQRDSAMYRCASSFSGGPGDEQYFGPGTRLTVT.

This sequence joins TRBV28 and TRBJ1-1; D not resolved. The CDR3 consists of 12 residues. CDR1 MDHEN and CDR2 SYDVKM come from the germline V gene. Trimming took 5 bases from V and 7 from J, leaving 11 bases between them. The CDR3, as DNA: TGTGCCAGCAGTCTGGACGGCCATGAAGCTTTCTTT. Its translation: CASSLDGHEAFF.

The V and J genes are TRBV30 and TRBJ2-4; 12 positions match TRBD1. CDR1 GTSNPN and CDR2 SVGIG come from the germline V gene (reference sequence). The trim removed 2 bases at V and 0 bases at J, leaving 11 bases unmatched. CDR3 length: 19 residues. The CDR3 sequence: CAWSRRDRGQLLAKNIQYF. In DNA form, the CDR3 reads TGTGCCTGGAGTCGAAGGGACAGGGGGCAACTTTTAGCCAAAAACATTCAGTACTTC.

This clonotype showed up just a few times. CDR3 protein: CASSSGGSGSSTDTQYF. CDR3 nucleotides: TGCGCCAGCAGCTCGGGAGGTAGCGGGAGTTCCACAGATACGCAGTATTTT. The chain is built from TRBV5-1 and TRBJ2-3, with 9 nucleotides matching TRBD2. The trim removed 3 bases at V and 2 bases at J, leaving 10 bases unmatched. Germline V CDR1 and CDR2: SGHRS, YFSETQ. This CDR3 region has 17 residues.

This clonotype appeared many times. This chain uses TRBV7-8 with TRBJ2-7; a possible D gene is TRBD1 (5 bases). Germline CDR1 and CDR2: SGHVS and FQNEAQ. The CDR3 has 15 residues. Trimming took off 4 bases at V and 1 base at J, with 14 bases between the two ends. The CDR3 DNA reads TGTGCCAGCAGCTCTGAGGCAGGGCATTCCTACGAGCAGTACTTC. Amino acids: CASSSEAGHSYEQYF.